This T cell receptor beta chain emerged from a study of blood T cell repertoires in COVID-19. Turning to the study itself: Samples of COVID-19 (acute and convalescent) were obtained from the United States, Italy and Spain. Nucleic acid was either cDNA or gDNA, and it came from T cells, B-cell-depleted T cells, or PBMCs.

Per the study methods: The assay estimated nucleated cells by amplifying reference gene primers. The table came from immunoSEQ multiplex PCR; TCRdb's copy has only in-frame clones and leaves some out. The V and J calls and the clone size are those of that table, but D and trimming were determined from the DNA. The sample shows some 130,000 clones, roughly 87% of them seen only once. CDR1 MNHEY and CDR2 SMNVEV come from the germline V gene (reference sequence). The germline V and J ends were trimmed by 6 bases and 0 bases, with 12 bases remaining between them. The length of the CDR3 is 14 residues. Material for sequencing was peripheral blood. The gene calls are TRBV27 and TRBJ2-7; a weak D match, TRBD2 (5 bases). The receptor was isolated from an elderly man with acute or convalescent COVID-19. In DNA, the CDR3 is TGTGCCAGCAGCGCGGGTCCGAGCTCCTACGAGCAGTACTTC. Its translation: CASSAGPSSYEQYF.